This T cell receptor beta chain was documented in a study of post-analysis software for immune sequencing data. Study information: Included among the disease courses, which were recorded for the cohort, were relapsing-remitting, secondary progressive and progressive-relapsing multiple sclerosis.

With 5 bases removed from V and 3 bases from J, the gap between germline ends came to 16 bases. The CDR3 runs to 15 residues. In germline, CDR1 is SEHNR, CDR2 FQNEAQ (reference sequence). As regards this clonotype: Its antigen is undetermined.

cDNA libraries of TCR beta carried unique molecular identifiers. MiXCR was run by TCRdb on the PCR reads, yielding one entry per CDR3 protein. The sample contains a few hundred thousand distinct CDR3 sequences, roughly a third of which appear only once. Points from the study as a whole: Controls had lower frequencies than patients of 4 or 5 TRBV segments, which included TRBV5-6, TRBV5-1 and TRBV20-1. Strong same-batch co-clustering of samples appeared with F measure clustering.

The V and J genes are TRBV7-9 and TRBJ1-1; TRBD1 is a possible D gene (5 bases). Source material: blood. This TCR was sampled from a girl aged 10 to 17 with multiple sclerosis. The CDR3 spells CASSTTGGLYTEAFF. CDR3 bases: TGTGCCAGCAGCACCACAGGCGGTCTTTACACTGAAGCTTTCTTT.